Following are 18 T cell receptor beta chains from one sample sequenced in a study of neoadjuvant nivolumab and ipilimumab in lung cancer. Repertoires were generated with immunoSEQ multiplex PCR, while TCRdb's copy carries only in-frame clones and drops some. The table records about 26,000 clones, roughly 80% of them present only once. Specimen: peripheral blood, collected before neoadjuvant nivolumab, alone or with ipilimumab. These receptors originate from an adult with non-small cell lung cancer.

The rearrangement uses TRBV9 and TRBJ1-1; D uncertain. This CDR3 comprises 14 residues. Germline CDR1 and CDR2: SGDLS and YYNGEE. V lost 1 base and J lost 0, with 7 bases in between. CDR3 region: CASSVSPMNTEAFF. The CDR3 DNA is TGTGCCAGCAGCGTATCCCCCATGAACACTGAAGCTTTCTTT.

This clone showed up just a few times. The chain employs TRBV9 and TRBJ1-1; tentative D call: TRBD1 (6 bases). Trimming took 4 bases from V and 5 from J, leaving 9 bases between them. This CDR3 spans 12 amino acids. Germline CDR1 reads SGDLS; CDR2 reads YYNGEE. CDR3: CASSKGGTEAFF. CDR3 bases: TGTGCCAGCAGCAAGGGGGGGACTGAAGCTTTCTTT.

The chain couples TRBV5-6 to TRBJ2-7, with D perhaps being TRBD1 or TRBD2 (5 bases each). Trimming took 4 bases from V and 1 from J, leaving 21 bases between them. Germline CDR1 SGHDT, CDR2 YYEEEE. The CDR3 length is 17 residues. The CDR3 nucleotides read TGTGCCAGCAGCCCCCTAGGCGGGCCAGGGCTATCCTACGAGCAGTACTTC. This gives the protein CASSPLGGPGLSYEQYF. Looking up the rest from reference TRBV5-6 and TRBJ2-7 gives the full variable domain: DAGVTQSPTHLIKTRGQQVTLRCSPKSGHDTVSWYQQALGQGPQFIFQYYEEEERQRGNFPDRFSGHQFPNYSSELNVNALLLGDSALYLCASSPLGGPGLSYEQYFGPGTRLTVT.

The rearrangement links TRBV5-1 to TRBJ2-1; 9 bases align to TRBD2. With V trimmed by 2 bases and J by 0 bases, 0 bases remained unmatched. Germline V gene sequence: CDR1 SGHRS, CDR2 YFSETQ. This CDR3 contains 15 residues. The CDR3 protein is CASSFSGSSYNEQFF. CDR3 sequence (DNA): TGCGCCAGCAGCTTTAGCGGGAGCTCCTACAATGAGCAGTTCTTC.

J is TRBJ2-3 and V is TRBV19; 12 bases are shared with TRBD2. Germline lookup yields CDR1 LNHDA and CDR2 SQIVND (reference sequence). J gave up 2 bases and V 6 bases, and 6 bases lay outside the gene matches. The CDR3 covers 16 residues. CDR3 DNA: TGTGCCAGTAGCCAAAGGACTAGCGGGGTCACAGATACGCAGTATTTT. This sequence encodes CASSQRTSGVTDTQYF.

The chain couples TRBV18 to TRBJ2-1; 7 bases align to TRBD1. V was clipped by 5 bases and J by 0 bases; unmatched bases: 7. The germline V gene encodes CDR1 KGHSH and CDR2 LQKENI. This CDR3 region has 16 residues. CDR3 in amino acids: CASSTLQGSSYNEQFF. CDR3 DNA: TGTGCCAGCTCAACCCTACAGGGGAGCTCCTACAATGAGCAGTTCTTC. The full variable domain, rest sourced from reference TRBV18 and TRBJ2-1, is NAGVMQNPRHLVRRRGQEARLRCSPMKGHSHVYWYRQLPEEGLKFMVYLQKENIIDESGMPKERFSAEFPKEGPSILRIQQVVRGDSAAYFCASSTLQGSSYNEQFFGPGTRLTVL.

The CDR3 DNA sequence: TGTGCCAGCAGTTACCCTAGCGACCCCCATCGGTGGGAGCAGTACTTC. Residues: CASSYPSDPHRWEQYF. The chain carries TRBV6-6 and TRBJ2-7; a weak D match, TRBD2 (6 bases). Between the trimmed V and J ends, which lost 2 bases and 7 bases, there was a span of 21 bases. The CDR3 consists of 16 residues. Germline V gene lookup returns CDR1 MNHNY and CDR2 SVGAGI (reference sequence).

The chain joins TRBV7-8 to TRBJ2-1; D possibly matches TRBD1 or TRBD2 (5 bases each). Germline V lookup: CDR1 SGHVS, CDR2 FQNEAQ. CDR3 length: 15 residues. With 5 bases removed from V and 2 bases from J, the gap between germline ends came to 13 bases. The DNA of the CDR3 is TGTGCCAGCAGCCGTAACGAGGGGCCCTACAATGAGCAGTTCTTC. Its translation: CASSRNEGPYNEQFF.

This clone was observed once. J is TRBJ1-1 and V is TRBV7-2; D gene ambiguous. Germline V gene sequence: CDR1 SGHTA, CDR2 FQGNSA. There are 13 residues in the CDR3. Trimming took 2 bases from V and 9 from J, leaving 13 bases between them. CDR3 sequence: CASSLNPPGKAFF. In nucleotides, the CDR3 is TGTGCCAGCAGCTTAAACCCCCCGGGGAAAGCTTTCTTT.

The V call is TRBV4-2, the J call TRBJ1-5, with TRBD1 as a possible D gene (5 bases). Trimming pared 4 bases from V and 0 bases from J, leaving 7 bases between. CDR3 length: 14 residues. Germline lookup yields CDR1 LGHNA and CDR2 YNFKEQ. The CDR3 bases are TGTGCCAGCAGCCGGGACGGTAGCAATCAGCCCCAGCATTTT. Protein product: CASSRDGSNQPQHF.

This sequence joins TRBV25-1 and TRBJ2-5; 8 bases are a match to TRBD2. There are 16 residues in the CDR3. The germline V gene encodes CDR1 MGHDK and CDR2 SYGVNS. The junction had 8 bases not matched to a gene; V was cut back by 1 base and J by 4 bases. The CDR3 spells CASSELIGGASETQYF. CDR3 bases: TGTGCCAGCAGTGAATTAATCGGGGGGGCCTCAGAGACCCAGTACTTC.

This chain links TRBV15 with TRBJ1-5, with D unclear. Trimming removed 0 bases at V and 1 base at J, with 13 bases between. Germline V gene lookup returns CDR1 LNHNV and CDR2 YYDKDF (reference sequence). The CDR3 is made up of 17 amino acids. Written as DNA, the CDR3 is TGTGCCACCAGCAGAGATCCTGTGGCAGCGAGCAATCAGCCCCAGCATTTT. This codes for CATSRDPVAASNQPQHF. The complete variable domain, with remaining parts taken from reference TRBV15 and TRBJ1-5, reads DAMVIQNPRYQVTQFGKPVTLSCSQTLNHNVMYWYQQKSSQAPKLLFHYYDKDFNNEADTPDNFQSRRPNTSFCFLDIRSPGLGDTAMYLCATSRDPVAASNQPQHFGDGTRLSIL.

V is TRBV6-4 and J is TRBJ1-1; no clear D. Germline V gene sequence: CDR1 MRHNA, CDR2 SNTAGT. This CDR3 is 13 amino acids long. V was clipped by 2 bases and J by 1 base, with 5 bases between them. CDR3 in DNA: TGTGCCAGCAGTGACGATGAGAACACTGAAGCTTTCTTT. Translating gives CASSDDENTEAFF.

This chain uses TRBV7-6 with TRBJ2-5; tentative D call: TRBD2 (6 bases). Trimming shortened V by 1 base and J by 12 bases, and 27 bases separated the two germline ends. The germline CDR1 and CDR2 sequences are SGHVS and FNYEAQ. The CDR3 sequence is 17 residues long. The CDR3 sequence: CASSLVVGGSELPGEYF. The CDR3 nucleotides are TGTGCCAGCAGCTTAGTAGTAGGAGGATCAGAACTCCCGGGGGAGTACTTC.

This chain links TRBV5-1 with TRBJ1-1; D is uncertain. The CDR3 is made up of 15 amino acids. Trimming stripped 7 bases from V and 0 bases from J, with 16 bases between. Per the germline V gene, CDR1 is SGHRS and CDR2 is YFSETQ. Written as DNA, the CDR3 is TGCGCCAGCGCTCCCCTAGGTGTAATGAACACTGAAGCTTTCTTT. Its protein product is CASAPLGVMNTEAFF.

J is TRBJ1-2 and V is TRBV5-6, with D tentatively TRBD1 (6 bases). The CDR3 has 15 amino acids. Germline CDR1 is SGHDT and CDR2 is YYEEEE. V was shortened by 2 bases and J by 3 bases, with 14 bases between the two germline ends. CDR3 coding DNA: TGTGCCAGCAGCTTCATCACGGGGGGCGACTATGGCTACACCTTC. Encoded protein: CASSFITGGDYGYTF.

This chain joins TRBV29-1 and TRBJ1-4; D is perhaps TRBD1 (5 bases). This CDR3 region has 12 residues. From germline, CDR1 is SQVTM and CDR2 ANQGSEA. Deletions cut 7 bases from V and 6 bases from J, with 12 bases between. The CDR3 loop reads CSAGYRDEKLFF. CDR3 nucleotides: TGCAGCGCAGGGTATCGGGATGAAAAACTGTTTTTT.

This clone has only one observation. This chain uses TRBV5-1 with TRBJ1-1; D may be TRBD1 (6 bases). Germline values: CDR1 SGHRS, CDR2 YFSETQ. Trimming took off 3 bases at V and 1 base at J, with 7 bases between the two ends. The CDR3 is made up of 13 amino acids. The CDR3 reads CASSSTGNTEAFF. The CDR3 DNA is TGCGCCAGCAGCTCGACAGGGAACACTGAAGCTTTCTTT.